This T cell receptor (beta chain) derives from a study of blood T cells in healthy people across ages. Study in general: About one barcoded beta molecule per two T cells was the capture yield of template switching.

About this clonotype: Its cognate antigen is unknown.

This CDR3 contains 15 residues. Unmatched junction bases numbered 8, after V lost 4 bases and J lost 0 bases. From germline, CDR1 is DFQATT and CDR2 SNEGSKA (reference sequence). Study-level results: Possibly confounding the expanded clonotype changes was the fact that donor CMV status was unknown.

At least 5 micrograms of total RNA were extracted per sample. A J-beta primer mix and a sample-barcoded 5' primer were used in a second PCR of about 7 to 12 cycles. Each cDNA molecule received a tag from a template-switch adaptor that had 12 random nucleotides. One entry per CDR3 protein, called by TCRdb with MiXCR from the 5' RACE reads. Of approximately 1.5 million distinct CDR3 sequences listed, approximately 39% are singletons. This receptor was obtained from a woman between 18 and 29 years old in good health. The sequenced sample consisted of blood. The chain uses TRBV20-1 and TRBJ2-7, with 8 bases aligning to TRBD2. This CDR3 reads CSATAGGSYSYEQYF. Here the CDR3 DNA reads TGCAGTGCTACGGCGGGAGGTTCCTACTCCTACGAGCAGTACTTC.